These 18 T cell receptor beta chains share one sample of origin, sequenced in a study of blood T cell repertoires in COVID-19 (dated by TCRdb to 2018 to 2020). Receptors were amplified or captured by the immunoSEQ multiplex PCR assay. Sourced from immuneACCESS, this table was stored by TCRdb with only in-frame sequences that have V and J called. A share of the clones is absent; for the studies checked, an unresolved V gene accounts for under half, and the remainder has no known explanation. The sample has about 140,000 clones on record, around 88% of them singletons. The leading ten clones occupy less than 6.5% of the sample. The sample comprised peripheral blood. The receptors here all came from a human donor in a cohort sampled during active COVID-19.

This chain joins TRBV2 and TRBJ2-5; TRBD2 agrees at 15 bases. Germline lookup yields CDR1 SNHLY and CDR2 FYNNEI. J gave up 4 bases and V 6 bases, and 12 bases lay outside the gene matches. CDR3 length equals 18 residues. CDR3 DNA: TGTGCCAGCAGCAGACGGACTAGCGGGGGGGCTATGGGAGAGACCCAGTACTTC. Its protein is CASSRRTSGGAMGETQYF. The variable domain in full, completed from reference TRBV2 and TRBJ2-5, reads EPEVTQTPSHQVTQMGQEVILRCVPISNHLYFYWYRQILGQKVEFLVSFYNNEISEKSEIFDDQFSVERPDGSNFTLKIRSTKLEDSAMYFCASSRRTSGGAMGETQYFGPGTRLLVL.

CDR3 residues: CASSESRRGRRVGTEAFF. The CDR3 DNA reads as TGTGCCAGCAGTGAATCACGCAGGGGGCGCAGGGTGGGCACTGAAGCTTTCTTT. The chain links TRBV6-1 to TRBJ1-1, with 8 bases that match TRBD1. This CDR3 is built from 18 residues. Looked up from germline, CDR1 is MNHNS and CDR2 is SASEGT. With V trimmed by 2 bases and J by 4 bases, 15 bases remained unmatched.

Turning to this clone: The junction shows a germline mismatch at one end, possibly a read error. This chain connects TRBV9 to TRBJ1-1, with 7 bases lining up with TRBD1. Germline lookup yields CDR1 SGDLS and CDR2 YYNGEE. CDR3 length: 13 amino acids. CDR3 DNA sequence: TGTGCCAGCAGCGTAGCTACGAGGGGGCCCGTGGAGTTC. This encodes CASSVATRGPVEF.

The chain carries TRBV2 and TRBJ1-1; D perhaps matches TRBD1 (5 bases). Germline-derived CDR1 and CDR2 are SNHLY and FYNNEI. Trimming took off 10 bases at V and 1 base at J, with 13 bases between the two ends. CDR3 length: 13 amino acids. The CDR3 loop reads CATRQTENTEAFF. CDR3 nucleotide sequence: TGTGCCACCCGACAGACGGAGAACACTGAAGCTTTCTTT.

The chain is built from TRBV28 and TRBJ1-4; 7 bases are a match to TRBD1. The germline V gene encodes CDR1 MDHEN and CDR2 SYDVKM. The CDR3 runs to 15 residues. Trimming at V came to 8 bases and at J to 3 bases, leaving 9 bases not matched to a gene. CDR3 coding DNA: TGTGCCAGCCGACAGGGAAGGTTGGCTAATGAAAAACTGTTTTTT. Residues: CASRQGRLANEKLFF.

V and J are TRBV20-1 and TRBJ2-7; TRBD2 matches at 10 bases. The CDR3 contains 15 residues. J gave up 4 bases and V 3 bases, and 9 bases lay outside the gene matches. Germline loops: CDR1 DFQATT, CDR2 SNEGSKA (reference sequence). CDR3 protein: CSASSLAGASYEQYF. CDR3 DNA sequence: TGCAGTGCTAGTTCCCTAGCGGGAGCCTCGTACGAGCAGTACTTC.

The V call is TRBV7-8, the J call TRBJ2-7; the D gene is possibly TRBD1 (6 bases). Germline V gene data show CDR1 as SGHVS and CDR2 as FQNEAQ. The CDR3 totals 13 residues. V shed 1 base and J shed 4 bases, with 8 bases lying between them. The CDR3 DNA sequence: TGTGCCAGCAGCTTAGAGGGACATTACGAGCAGTACTTC. Amino acid sequence: CASSLEGHYEQYF.

This chain uses TRBV27 with TRBJ2-1, with 10 bases lining up with TRBD2. Germline loops: CDR1 MNHEY, CDR2 SMNVEV (reference sequence). This CDR3 has 15 residues. The J segment lost 8 bases and the V segment lost 2 bases, leaving 6 bases of the junction unmatched. Here the CDR3 DNA reads TGTGCCAGCAGTTTAATAGCTAGCGGGAGTTATGAGCAGTTCTTC. Its translation is CASSLIASGSYEQFF.

The chain employs TRBV7-3 and TRBJ2-3; D not resolved. The germline V and J ends were trimmed by 4 bases and 4 bases, with 9 bases remaining between them. Germline assignment: CDR1 SGHTA and CDR2 FQGTGA. The CDR3 covers 13 residues. The CDR3, as DNA: TGTGCCAGCAGCTCAAAGCTAGCAGATACGCAGTATTTT. It translates to CASSSKLADTQYF.

With respect to this clone: Relative to the germline gene, one junction end is altered; a read error may explain this. The chain couples TRBV5-6 to TRBJ2-7; 9 bases map to TRBD1. Germline assignment: CDR1 SGHDT and CDR2 YYEEEE. This CDR3 comprises 13 residues. Written as DNA, the CDR3 is TGTGCCAGCAGCTTGGCCGAGGAGACAGGGGGTCTCTTC. Protein sequence: CASSLAEETGGLF.

The V call is TRBV2, the J call TRBJ2-7; 7 bases fit TRBD1. V lost 7 bases to trimming and J lost 1 base; unmatched junction nucleotides: 7. Looked up from germline, CDR1 is SNHLY and CDR2 is FYNNEI. The CDR3 is 14 residues long. The CDR3 reads CASTQTGTSYEQYF. Written as DNA, the CDR3 is TGTGCCAGCACTCAGACAGGGACATCCTACGAGCAGTACTTC. Full variable domain (outside the CDR3, taken from reference TRBV2 and TRBJ2-7): EPEVTQTPSHQVTQMGQEVILRCVPISNHLYFYWYRQILGQKVEFLVSFYNNEISEKSEIFDDQFSVERPDGSNFTLKIRSTKLEDSAMYFCASTQTGTSYEQYFGPGTRLTVT.

This clone has only one observation. J is TRBJ2-1 and V is TRBV6-1; TRBD2 matches at 14 bases. The V gene's germline CDR1 is MNHNS and CDR2 SASEGT. The ends lost 2 bases at V and 12 bases at J; junction bases unmatched: 6. This CDR3 contains 15 residues. CDR3 sequence reads: CASSEHRLAGGLQFF. The CDR3 DNA reads TGTGCCAGCAGTGAACATAGACTAGCGGGGGGGCTGCAGTTCTTC.

V and J are TRBV9 and TRBJ2-1; TRBD1 might be the D (6 bases). Germline loops: CDR1 SGDLS, CDR2 YYNGEE. Trimming stripped 4 bases from V and 13 bases from J, with 15 bases between. The CDR3 length is 12 residues. CDR3 nucleotides: TGTGCCAGCAGCCCCGAGCCGGGACACCAGTTCTTC. Encoded protein: CASSPEPGHQFF.

The J gene is TRBJ2-7, the V gene TRBV6-5; tentatively, D is TRBD1 (6 bases). Germline lookup yields CDR1 MNHEY and CDR2 SVGAGI. This CDR3 is 15 amino acids long. V was pared by 6 bases and J by 3 bases, with 18 bases between. CDR3 region: CASSHRAPRNYEQYF. DNA of the CDR3: TGTGCCAGCAGCCACAGGGCCCCCCGCAACTACGAGCAGTACTTC.

The rearrangement uses TRBV28 and TRBJ2-7, with D uncertain. Per the germline V gene, CDR1 is MDHEN and CDR2 is SYDVKM. Trimming cost V 3 bases and J 0 bases, with 9 bases left between them. The CDR3 consists of 14 residues. The CDR3: CASSLVASSYEQYF. CDR3 coding DNA: TGTGCCAGCAGTTTGGTCGCGAGCTCCTACGAGCAGTACTTC. The full variable domain, its missing parts supplied by reference TRBV28 and TRBJ2-7, is DVKVTQSSRYLVKRTGEKVFLECVQDMDHENMFWYRQDPGLGLRLIYFSYDVKMKEKGDIPEGYSVSREKKERFSLILESASTNQTSMYLCASSLVASSYEQYFGPGTRLTVT.

The chain has TRBV3-1 (or the pseudogene TRBV3-2) and TRBJ2-7; a weak D match, TRBD2 (7 bases). Germline CDR1 is LGHDT and CDR2 is YNNKEL (reference sequence). V was trimmed by 4 bases and J by 1 base, leaving 14 bases between them. This CDR3 is built from 15 residues. The DNA of the CDR3 is TGTGCCAGCAGCCCCTCTGCGGGGGCATCCTACGAGCAGTACTTC. It encodes CASSPSAGASYEQYF.

The chain recombines TRBV20-1 with TRBJ2-3; perhaps TRBD1 as D (6 bases). The V and J ends lost 3 bases and 12 bases respectively, with 13 bases between them. Germline assignment: CDR1 DFQATT and CDR2 SNEGSKA (reference sequence). This CDR3 is built from 11 residues. The CDR3 protein is CSASHRALQYF. As DNA, the CDR3 is TGCAGTGCTAGCCACAGGGCCTTACAGTATTTT.

This clone was seen more than once but under ten times. The J gene is TRBJ1-5, the V gene TRBV2; 9 bases fit TRBD1. CDR3 length: 16 amino acids. The V segment lost 6 bases and the J segment 6 bases; nucleotides outside the gene matches: 12. CDR1 and CDR2 (germline): SNHLY, FYNNEI. CDR3 region: CASRPGQGYRSQPQHF. Here the CDR3 DNA reads TGTGCCAGCAGGCCGGGACAGGGATATCGAAGTCAGCCCCAGCATTTT. Drawing the rest from reference TRBV2 and TRBJ1-5, the complete variable domain is EPEVTQTPSHQVTQMGQEVILRCVPISNHLYFYWYRQILGQKVEFLVSFYNNEISEKSEIFDDQFSVERPDGSNFTLKIRSTKLEDSAMYFCASRPGQGYRSQPQHFGDGTRLSIL.